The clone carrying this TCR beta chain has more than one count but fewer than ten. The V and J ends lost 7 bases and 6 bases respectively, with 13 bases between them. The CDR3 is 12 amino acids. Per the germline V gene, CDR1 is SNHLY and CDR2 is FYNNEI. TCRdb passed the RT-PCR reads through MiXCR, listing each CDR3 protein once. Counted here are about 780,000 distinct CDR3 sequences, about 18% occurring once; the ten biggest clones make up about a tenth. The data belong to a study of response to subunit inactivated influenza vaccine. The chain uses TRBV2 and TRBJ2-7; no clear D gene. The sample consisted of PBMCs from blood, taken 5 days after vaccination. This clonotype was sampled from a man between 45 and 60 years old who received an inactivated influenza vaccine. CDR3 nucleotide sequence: TGTGCCAGCACTAGGGAAGGCGGCGAGCAGTACTTC. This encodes CASTREGGEQYF.